This TCR beta chain comes out of a study of T cell changes during pregnancy in multiple sclerosis. Using immunoSEQ multiplex PCR, the repertoire was profiled, and TCRdb retains in-frame clones only, with some absent. The sample includes 89,000 or so clones, roughly nine tenths seen only once; the top ten take roughly 3.5%. Germline assignment: CDR1 LNHDA and CDR2 SQIVND (reference sequence). The CDR3 is made up of 14 amino acids. V shed 4 bases, J shed 1 base, and the junction held 3 bases outside the gene matches. This sequence joins TRBV19 and TRBJ2-7; 8 nucleotides align to TRBD1. The clonotype originates from a female donor in good health, serving as a control in a pregnancy study. Some clones in this sample may be carry-over from other donors' samples. The specimen comprised PBMCs, sampled in the first trimester of pregnancy. In DNA form, the CDR3 reads TGTGCCAGTAGTAGCAGGGACAGGTCCTACGAGCAGTACTTC. Protein product: CASSSRDRSYEQYF.